The clone carrying this T cell receptor beta chain was observed a handful of times. The CDR3 runs to 16 residues. Germline V CDR1 and CDR2: SGDLS, YYNGEE. The junction had 9 bases not matched to a gene; V was cut back by 0 bases and J by 6 bases. These data are taken from a study of blood T cell repertoires in COVID-19. TCRdb's table, derived via immunoSEQ multiplex PCR, lists solely in-frame clones and lacks some. The sample includes some 400,000 clones, around 87% of them seen just once. This chain links TRBV9 with TRBJ2-1; 7 bases agree with TRBD2. The sequence was obtained from a young man who had recovered from COVID-19. Specimen: PBMCs or T cells enriched from blood (not recorded which). CDR3 in DNA: TGTGCCAGCAGCGTAGAAGGGACTACTCTGGGCAATGAGCAGTTCTTC. It codes for CASSVEGTTLGNEQFF. The complete variable domain, with remaining parts taken from reference TRBV9 and TRBJ2-1, reads DSGVTQTPKHLITATGQRVTLRCSPRSGDLSVYWYQQSLDQGLQFLIQYYNGEERAKGNILERFSAQQFPDLHSELNLSSLELGDSALYFCASSVEGTTLGNEQFFGPGTRLTVL.